This T cell receptor beta chain was sequenced for a study of CD8 T cells in Susac syndrome. The authors reverse transcribed 0.5 to 1 ug RNA with random hexamers. TCRdb re-analysed the immunoSEQ multiplex PCR reads in MiXCR, keeping a single row per CDR3 protein. The repertoire holds 200,000 or so distinct CDR3 sequences, with approximately 95% as singletons. Sequencing of TCR beta covered CD8+ and CD4+ T cells obtained from blood. The count of this clonotype is one. Sequenced input: CD4+ T cells from PBMCs. This receptor was taken from a human donor with Susac syndrome.

The CDR3 spells CASSHSGGSGSGNTIYF. The CDR3 DNA reads TGCGCCAGCAGCCATTCAGGGGGTTCGGGCTCTGGAAACACCATATATTTT. This chain links TRBV4-3 with TRBJ1-3; 7 bases fit TRBD1. Germline V lookup: CDR1 LGHNA, CDR2 YSLEER. The junction had 8 bases not matched to a gene; V was cut back by 3 bases and J by 0 bases. The CDR3 is made up of 17 amino acids.